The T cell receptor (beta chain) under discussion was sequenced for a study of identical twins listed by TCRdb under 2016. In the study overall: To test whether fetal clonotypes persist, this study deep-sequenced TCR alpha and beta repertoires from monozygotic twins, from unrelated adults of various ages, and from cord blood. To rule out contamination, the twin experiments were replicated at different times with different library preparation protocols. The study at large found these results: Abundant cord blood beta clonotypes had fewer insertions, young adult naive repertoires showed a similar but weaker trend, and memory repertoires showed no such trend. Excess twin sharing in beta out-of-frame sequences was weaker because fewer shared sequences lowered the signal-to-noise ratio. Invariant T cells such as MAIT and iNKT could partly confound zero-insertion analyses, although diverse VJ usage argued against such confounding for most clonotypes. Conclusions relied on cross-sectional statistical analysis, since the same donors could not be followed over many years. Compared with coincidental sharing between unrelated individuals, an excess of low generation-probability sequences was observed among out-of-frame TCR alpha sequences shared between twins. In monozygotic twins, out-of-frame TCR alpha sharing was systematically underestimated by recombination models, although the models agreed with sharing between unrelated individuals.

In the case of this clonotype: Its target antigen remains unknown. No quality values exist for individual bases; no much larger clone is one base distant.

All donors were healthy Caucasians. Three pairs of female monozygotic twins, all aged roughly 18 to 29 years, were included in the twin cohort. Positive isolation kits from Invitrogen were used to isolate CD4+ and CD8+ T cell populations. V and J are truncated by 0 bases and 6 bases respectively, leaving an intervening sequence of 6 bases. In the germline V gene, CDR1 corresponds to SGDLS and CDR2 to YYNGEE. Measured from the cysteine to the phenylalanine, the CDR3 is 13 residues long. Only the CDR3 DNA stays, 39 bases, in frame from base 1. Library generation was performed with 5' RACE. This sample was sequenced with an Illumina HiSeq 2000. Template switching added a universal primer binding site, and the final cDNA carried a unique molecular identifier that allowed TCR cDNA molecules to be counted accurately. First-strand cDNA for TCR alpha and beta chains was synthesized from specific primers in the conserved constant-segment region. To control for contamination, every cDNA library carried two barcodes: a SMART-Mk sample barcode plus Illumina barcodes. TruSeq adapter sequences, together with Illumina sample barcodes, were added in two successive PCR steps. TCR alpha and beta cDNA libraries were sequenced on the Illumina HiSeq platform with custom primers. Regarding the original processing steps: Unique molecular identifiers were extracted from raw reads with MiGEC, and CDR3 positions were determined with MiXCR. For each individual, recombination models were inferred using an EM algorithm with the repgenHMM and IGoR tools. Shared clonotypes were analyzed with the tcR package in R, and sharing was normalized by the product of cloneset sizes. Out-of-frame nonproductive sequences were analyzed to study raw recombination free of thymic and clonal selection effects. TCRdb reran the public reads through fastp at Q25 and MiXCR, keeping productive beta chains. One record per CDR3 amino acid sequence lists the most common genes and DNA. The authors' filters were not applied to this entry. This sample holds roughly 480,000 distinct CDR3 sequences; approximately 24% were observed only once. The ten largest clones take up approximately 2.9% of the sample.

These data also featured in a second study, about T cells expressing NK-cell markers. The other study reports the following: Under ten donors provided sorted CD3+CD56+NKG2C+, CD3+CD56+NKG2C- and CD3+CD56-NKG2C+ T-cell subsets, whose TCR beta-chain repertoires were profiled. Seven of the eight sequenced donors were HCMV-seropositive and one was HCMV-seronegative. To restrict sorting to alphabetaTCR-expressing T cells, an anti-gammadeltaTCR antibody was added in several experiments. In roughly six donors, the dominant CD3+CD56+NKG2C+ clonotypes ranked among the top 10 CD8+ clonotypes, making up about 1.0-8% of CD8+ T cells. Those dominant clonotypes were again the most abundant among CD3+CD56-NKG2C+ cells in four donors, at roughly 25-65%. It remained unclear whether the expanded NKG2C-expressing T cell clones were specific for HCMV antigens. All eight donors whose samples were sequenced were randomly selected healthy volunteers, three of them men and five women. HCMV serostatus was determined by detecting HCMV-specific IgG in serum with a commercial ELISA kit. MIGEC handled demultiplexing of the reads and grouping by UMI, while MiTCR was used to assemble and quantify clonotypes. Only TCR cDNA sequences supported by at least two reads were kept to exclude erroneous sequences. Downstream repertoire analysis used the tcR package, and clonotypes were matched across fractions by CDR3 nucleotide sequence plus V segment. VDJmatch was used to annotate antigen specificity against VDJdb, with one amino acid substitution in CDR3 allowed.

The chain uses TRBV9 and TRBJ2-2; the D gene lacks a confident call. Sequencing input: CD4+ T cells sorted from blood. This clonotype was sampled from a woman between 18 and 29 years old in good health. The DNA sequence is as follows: TGTGCCAGCAGCGTAGATTGGGCCGGGGAGCTGTTTTTT. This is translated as CASSVDWAGELFF.